This T cell receptor beta chain was captured by sequencing in a study of T cell clonality in common variable immunodeficiency. Study-wide results and caveats: In common variable immunodeficiency, TCR beta chains reportedly carried fewer deletions and N-nucleotide insertions. Compared with healthy controls, CVID subjects showed increased TCRbeta clonality, mostly in about a third.

This clone was observed many times. What it binds is not known. The read falls 3 residues short of the CDR3 end, and the missing part is taken from the germline J gene. The CDR3 is 13 residues long. Trimming took off 0 bases at V and 3 bases at J, with 5 bases between the two ends. The V gene's germline CDR1 is SGHTA and CDR2 FQGNSA. Blood samples were heparinized, about 5 to 9 ml per donor. The assay was immunoSEQ multiplex PCR, and TCRdb's table has in-frame clones only and misses some. Altogether 45,000 to 55,000 clones were found in the sample, and no singletons occur. The sequence was obtained from a person aged 18 to 75 in good health. The chain recombines TRBV7-2 with TRBJ1-1; D is undetermined. Material: peripheral blood mononuclear cells. CDR3 in amino acids: CASSLAGYTEAFF. The covered CDR3 bases are TGTGCCAGCAGCTTAGCAGGCTACACTGAA.